This TCR beta chain originates from a study of CD8+CD57+ T cells in acquired aplastic anemia. The template for TCR beta VDJ and CDR3 sequence profiling was genomic DNA. MiXCR, applied by TCRdb to the reads, yields one record per CDR3 protein. This table has approximately 170,000 distinct CDR3 sequences, roughly half appearing once. This clonotype was seen ten or more times. CDR1 LGHNA and CDR2 YSLEER come from the germline V gene. V was clipped by 2 bases and J by 4 bases; unmatched bases: 11. This CDR3 is built from 17 residues. The chain links TRBV4-3 to TRBJ1-2; 9 bases agree with TRBD1. The TCR was taken from a human donor in good health, serving as a control. Specimen: sorted CD4+, CD8+, or CD8+CD57+ T cells (not recorded which) from PBMCs. The CDR3 DNA is TGCGCCAGCAGCCAACCTATCGGGACAGGGAGATTCTATGGCTACACCTTC. It is translated as CASSQPIGTGRFYGYTF.